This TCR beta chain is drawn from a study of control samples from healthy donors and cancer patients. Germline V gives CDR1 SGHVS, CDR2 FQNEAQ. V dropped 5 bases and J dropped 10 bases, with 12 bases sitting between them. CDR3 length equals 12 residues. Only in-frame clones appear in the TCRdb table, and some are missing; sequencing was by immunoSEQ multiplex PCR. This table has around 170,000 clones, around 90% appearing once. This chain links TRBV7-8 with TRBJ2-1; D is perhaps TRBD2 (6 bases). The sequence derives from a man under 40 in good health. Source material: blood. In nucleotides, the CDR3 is TGTGCCAGCAGCCAGAACAGCGGGGAGCAGTTCTTC. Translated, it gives CASSQNSGEQFF.